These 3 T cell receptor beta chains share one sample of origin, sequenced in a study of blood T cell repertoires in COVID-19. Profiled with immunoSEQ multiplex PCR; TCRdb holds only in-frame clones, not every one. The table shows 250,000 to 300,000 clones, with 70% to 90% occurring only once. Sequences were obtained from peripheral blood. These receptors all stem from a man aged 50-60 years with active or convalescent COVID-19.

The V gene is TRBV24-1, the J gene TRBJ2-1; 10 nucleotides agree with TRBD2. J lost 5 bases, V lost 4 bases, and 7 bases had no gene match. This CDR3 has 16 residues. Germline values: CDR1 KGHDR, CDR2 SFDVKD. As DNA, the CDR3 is TGTGCCACCAGTGACCTTAGCGGGAGGTTCGACAATGAGCAGTTCTTC. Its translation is CATSDLSGRFDNEQFF.

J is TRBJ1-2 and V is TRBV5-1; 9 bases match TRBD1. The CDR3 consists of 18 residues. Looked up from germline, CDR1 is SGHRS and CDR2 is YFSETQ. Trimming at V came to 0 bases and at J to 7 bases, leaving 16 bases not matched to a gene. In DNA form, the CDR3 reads TGCGCCAGCAGCTTGGACATAACAGGGGGCGAGTCCCTTCGTGGCTACACCTTC. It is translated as CASSLDITGGESLRGYTF.

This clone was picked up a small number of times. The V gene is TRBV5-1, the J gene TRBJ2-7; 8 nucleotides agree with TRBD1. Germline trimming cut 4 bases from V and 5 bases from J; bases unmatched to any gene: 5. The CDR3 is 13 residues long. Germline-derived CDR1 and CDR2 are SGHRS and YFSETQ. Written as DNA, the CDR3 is TGCGCCAGCAGCCCCCGGGACAGGAACGAGCAGTACTTC. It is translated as CASSPRDRNEQYF.